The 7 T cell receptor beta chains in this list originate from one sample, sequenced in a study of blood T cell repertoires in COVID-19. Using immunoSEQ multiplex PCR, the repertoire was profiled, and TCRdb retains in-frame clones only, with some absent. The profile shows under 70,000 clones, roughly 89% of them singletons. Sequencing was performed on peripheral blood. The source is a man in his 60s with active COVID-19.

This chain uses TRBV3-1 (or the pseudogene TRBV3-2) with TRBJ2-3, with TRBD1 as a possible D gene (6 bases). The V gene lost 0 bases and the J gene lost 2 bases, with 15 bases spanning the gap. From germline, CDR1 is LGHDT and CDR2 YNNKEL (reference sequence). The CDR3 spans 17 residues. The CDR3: CASSQDPTTGHTDTQYF. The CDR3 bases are TGTGCCAGCAGCCAAGATCCAACTACAGGGCACACAGATACGCAGTATTTT.

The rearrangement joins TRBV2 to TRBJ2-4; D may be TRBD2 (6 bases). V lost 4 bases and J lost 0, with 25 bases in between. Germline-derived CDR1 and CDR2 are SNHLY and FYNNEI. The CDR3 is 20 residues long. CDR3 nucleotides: TGTGCCAGCAGTGTATTCCCCGCCCCCTCCGGGACTCAAGCCAAAAACATTCAGTACTTC. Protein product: CASSVFPAPSGTQAKNIQYF.

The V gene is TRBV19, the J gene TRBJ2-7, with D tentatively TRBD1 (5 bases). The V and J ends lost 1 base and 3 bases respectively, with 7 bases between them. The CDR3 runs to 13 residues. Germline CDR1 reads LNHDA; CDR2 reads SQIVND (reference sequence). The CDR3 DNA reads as TGTGCCAGTAGTATAGGGGGCGGCTACGAGCAGTACTTC. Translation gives CASSIGGGYEQYF.

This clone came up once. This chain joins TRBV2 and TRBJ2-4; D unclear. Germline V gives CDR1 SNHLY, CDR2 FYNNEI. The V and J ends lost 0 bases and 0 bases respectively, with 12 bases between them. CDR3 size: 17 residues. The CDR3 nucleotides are TGTGCCAGCAGTGAAGCCCTGACTCCCATAGCCAAAAACATTCAGTACTTC. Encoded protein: CASSEALTPIAKNIQYF.

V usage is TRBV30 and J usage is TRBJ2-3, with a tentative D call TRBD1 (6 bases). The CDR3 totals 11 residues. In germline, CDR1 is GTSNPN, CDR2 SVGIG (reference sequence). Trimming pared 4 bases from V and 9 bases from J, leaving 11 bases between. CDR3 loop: CAWMTGPTQYF. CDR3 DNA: TGTGCCTGGATGACAGGCCCCACGCAGTATTTT. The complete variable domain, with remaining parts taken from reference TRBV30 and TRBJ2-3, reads SQTIHQWPATLVQPVGSPLSLECTVEGTSNPNLYWYRQAAGRGLQLLFYSVGIGQISSEVPQNLSASRPQDRQFILSSKKLLLSDSGFYLCAWMTGPTQYFGPGTRLTVL.

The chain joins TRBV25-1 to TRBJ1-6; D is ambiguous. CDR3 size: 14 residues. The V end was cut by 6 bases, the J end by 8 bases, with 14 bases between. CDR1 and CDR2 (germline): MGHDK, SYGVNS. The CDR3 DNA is TGTGCCAGCAGCCCGTGGGGAGTGGATTCACCCCTCCACTTT. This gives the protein CASSPWGVDSPLHF.

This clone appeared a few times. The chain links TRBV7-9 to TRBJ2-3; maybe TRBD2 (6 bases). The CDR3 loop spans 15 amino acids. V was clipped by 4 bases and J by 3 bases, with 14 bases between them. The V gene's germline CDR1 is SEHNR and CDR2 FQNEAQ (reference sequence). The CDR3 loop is CASSWLTGETDTQYF. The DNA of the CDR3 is TGTGCCAGCAGCTGGCTGACGGGAGAGACAGATACGCAGTATTTT. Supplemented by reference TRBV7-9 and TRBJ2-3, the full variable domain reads DTGVSQNPRHKITKRGQNVTFRCDPISEHNRLYWYRQTLGQGPEFLTYFQNEAQLEKSRLLSDRFSAERPKGSFSTLEIQRTEQGDSAMYLCASSWLTGETDTQYFGPGTRLTVL.